Presented here are 2 T cell receptor beta chains from one specimen sequenced in a study of early T cells in non-severe SARS-CoV-2 infection. TCRdb re-derived calls from the 5' RACE reads in MiXCR, one entry per CDR3 protein. The sample holds around 60,000 distinct CDR3 sequences, under 15% seen once. Sequences were obtained from whole blood. The receptors were gathered from an adult who was a healthcare worker with PCR-confirmed SARS-CoV-2 infection or an uninfected control (not recorded which).

At least ten counts were recorded for this clonotype. The chain has TRBV28 and TRBJ1-1; the match to TRBD1 covers 12 bases. Germline values: CDR1 MDHEN, CDR2 SYDVKM. Unmatched junction bases numbered 7, after V lost 3 bases and J lost 5 bases. This CDR3 comprises 16 residues. CDR3 region: CASSFTGQGAQTEAFF. As DNA, the CDR3 is TGTGCCAGCAGTTTCACGGGACAGGGGGCTCAAACTGAAGCTTTCTTT.

This clonotype was counted at least ten times. The chain couples TRBV9 to TRBJ2-5; 8 bases align to TRBD2. The length of the CDR3 is 14 residues. Germline V gene sequence: CDR1 SGDLS, CDR2 YYNGEE. The CDR3 reads CASAGRGTTETQYF. The DNA of the CDR3 is TGTGCGTCTGCCGGGAGGGGAACGACAGAGACCCAGTACTTC.